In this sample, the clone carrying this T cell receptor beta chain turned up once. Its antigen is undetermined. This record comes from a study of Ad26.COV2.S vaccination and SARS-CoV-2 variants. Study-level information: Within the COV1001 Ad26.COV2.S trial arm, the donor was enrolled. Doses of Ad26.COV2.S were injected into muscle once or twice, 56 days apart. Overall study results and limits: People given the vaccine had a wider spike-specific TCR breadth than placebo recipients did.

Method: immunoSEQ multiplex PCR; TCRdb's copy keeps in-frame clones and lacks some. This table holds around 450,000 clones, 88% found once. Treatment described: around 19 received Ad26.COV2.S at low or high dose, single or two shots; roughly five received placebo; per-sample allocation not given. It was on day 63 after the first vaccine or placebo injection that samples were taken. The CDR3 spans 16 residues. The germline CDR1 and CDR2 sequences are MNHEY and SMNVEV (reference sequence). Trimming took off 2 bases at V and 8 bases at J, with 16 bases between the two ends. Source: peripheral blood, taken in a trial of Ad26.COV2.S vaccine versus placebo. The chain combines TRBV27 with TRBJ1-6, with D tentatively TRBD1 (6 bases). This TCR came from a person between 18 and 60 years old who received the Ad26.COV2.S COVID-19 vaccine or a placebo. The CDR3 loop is CASSLQTGTLDSPLHF. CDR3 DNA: TGTGCCAGCAGTTTACAAACCGGGACACTAGATTCACCCCTCCACTTT.